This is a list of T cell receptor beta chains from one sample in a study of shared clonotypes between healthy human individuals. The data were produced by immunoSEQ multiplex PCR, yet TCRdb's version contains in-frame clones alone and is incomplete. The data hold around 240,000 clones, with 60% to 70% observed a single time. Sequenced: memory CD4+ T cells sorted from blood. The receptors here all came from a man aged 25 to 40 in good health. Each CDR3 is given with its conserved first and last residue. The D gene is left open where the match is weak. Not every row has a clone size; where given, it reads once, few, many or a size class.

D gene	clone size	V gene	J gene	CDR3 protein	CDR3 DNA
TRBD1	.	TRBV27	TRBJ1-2	CASSSPGQANYGYTF	TGTGCCAGCAGTTCCCCGGGACAGGCTAACTATGGCTACACCTTC
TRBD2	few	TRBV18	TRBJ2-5	CASSPPTSGNKETQYF	TGTGCCAGCTCACCACCGACTAGCGGGAATAAAGAGACCCAGTACTTC
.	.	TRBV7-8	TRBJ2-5	CASSSRPFRGGLWETQYF	TGTGCCAGCAGCTCAAGGCCCTTTCGGGGAGGTTTGTGGGAGACCCAGTACTTC
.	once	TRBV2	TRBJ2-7	CASEGVWYEQYF	TGTGCCAGCGAGGGGGTCTGGTACGAGCAGTACTTC
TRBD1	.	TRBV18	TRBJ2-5	CASSQGAEETQYF	TGTGCCAGCTCACAGGGGGCTGAAGAGACCCAGTACTTC
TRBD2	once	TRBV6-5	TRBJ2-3	CASSFRLAASTDTQYF	TGTGCCAGCAGTTTCCGACTAGCGGCTAGCACAGATACGCAGTATTTT
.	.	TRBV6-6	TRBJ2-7	CASTLGGTGPYEQYF	TGTGCCAGCACCCTGGGGGGGACAGGTCCCTACGAGCAGTACTTC
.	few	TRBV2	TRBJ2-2	CASKVNLNTGELFF	TGTGCCAGCAAGGTGAACTTGAACACCGGGGAGCTGTTTTTT
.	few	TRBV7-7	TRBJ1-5	CASPPNRSYSNQPQHF	TGTGCCAGCCCGCCCAACAGAAGTTATAGCAATCAGCCCCAGCATTTT
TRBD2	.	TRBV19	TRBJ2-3	CASSIRASGRFSTDTQYF	TGTGCCAGTAGTATTAGGGCTAGCGGGAGGTTCAGCACAGATACGCAGTATTTT
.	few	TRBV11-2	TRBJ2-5	CASSLVGGETQYF	TGTGCCAGCAGCTTAGTAGGGGGAGAGACCCAGTACTTC
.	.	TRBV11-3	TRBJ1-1	CASSRGTDTEAFF	TGTGCCAGCAGCAGAGGTACCGACACTGAAGCTTTCTTT
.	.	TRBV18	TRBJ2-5	CASSPERETQYF	TGTGCCAGCTCACCAGAGCGGGAGACCCAGTACTTC
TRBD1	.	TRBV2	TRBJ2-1	CASSPPGQGLSEDEQFF	TGTGCCAGCAGTCCCCCGGGACAGGGGCTTAGTGAGGATGAGCAGTTCTTC
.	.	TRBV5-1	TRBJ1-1	CASSLEGGAFF	TGCGCCAGCAGCTTGGAGGGGGGCGCTTTCTTT
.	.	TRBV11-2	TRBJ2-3	CASSPKVANTQYF	TGTGCCAGCAGCCCAAAAGTTGCGAATACGCAGTATTTT
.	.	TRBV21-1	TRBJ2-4	CASSKGRDRGAWVKNIQYF	TGTGCCAGCAGCAAAGGGAGGGACAGGGGGGCTTGGGTCAAAAACATTCAGTACTTC
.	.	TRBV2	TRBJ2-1	CASREAGVGEQFF	TGTGCCAGCAGGGAGGCAGGGGTAGGAGAGCAGTTCTTC
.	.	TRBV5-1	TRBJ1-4	CASSARWTATNEKLFF	TGCGCCAGCAGCGCCAGATGGACAGCAACTAATGAAAAACTGTTTTTT
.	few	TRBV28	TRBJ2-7	CASTESNYEQYF	TGTGCCAGCACCGAGAGTAATTACGAGCAGTACTTC
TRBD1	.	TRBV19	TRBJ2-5	CASSRGEGAQETQYF	TGTGCCAGTAGTAGGGGAGAGGGGGCCCAAGAGACCCAGTACTTC
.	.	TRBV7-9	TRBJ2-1	CASSLGGATSLDEQFF	TGTGCCAGCAGCTTAGGGGGGGCGACAAGTTTGGATGAGCAGTTCTTC
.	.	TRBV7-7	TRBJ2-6	CASSCCLPQSRANVLTF	TGTGCCAGCAGCTGTTGTTTGCCACAAAGTCGGGCCAACGTCCTGACTTTC
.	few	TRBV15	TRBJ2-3	CATSREVFGLQYF	TGTGCCACCAGCAGAGAGGTCTTCGGACTCCAGTATTTT
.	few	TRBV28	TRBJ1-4	CASSLFVTNEKLFF	TGTGCCAGCAGTTTGTTTGTAACTAATGAAAAACTGTTTTTT
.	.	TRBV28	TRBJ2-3	CASSPRRWSGLTDTQYF	TGTGCCAGCAGTCCCCGGAGGTGGAGCGGGCTCACAGATACGCAGTATTTT
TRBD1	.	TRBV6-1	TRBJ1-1	CASSEGTGDNTEAFF	TGTGCCAGCAGTGAAGGGACAGGGGACAACACTGAAGCTTTCTTT
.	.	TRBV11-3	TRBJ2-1	CASSTVYNEQFF	TGTGCCAGCAGCACGGTATACAATGAGCAGTTCTTC
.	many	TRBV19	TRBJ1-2	CASRDPNNYGYTF	TGTGCCAGTCGGGACCCAAACAACTATGGCTACACCTTC
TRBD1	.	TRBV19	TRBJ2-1	CASSRDRVSNEQFF	TGTGCCAGTAGTAGGGACAGGGTGTCAAATGAGCAGTTCTTC
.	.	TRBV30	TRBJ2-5	CAWSAARVVLETQYF	TGTGCCTGGAGTGCGGCCAGGGTAGTTTTGGAGACCCAGTACTTC
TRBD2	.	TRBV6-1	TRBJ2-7	CASSESPVGTSGRAYEQYF	TGTGCCAGCAGTGAATCTCCAGTCGGGACTAGCGGGAGGGCCTACGAGCAGTACTTC
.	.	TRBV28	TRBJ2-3	CASSLAGGMDTQYF	TGTGCCAGCAGTTTGGCAGGGGGGATGGATACGCAGTATTTT
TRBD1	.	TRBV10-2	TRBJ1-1	CASMGQGYTEAFF	TGCGCCAGCATGGGACAGGGCTACACTGAAGCTTTCTTT
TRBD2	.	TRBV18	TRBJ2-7	CASSPGTSFTYEQYF	TGTGCCAGCTCACCAGGGACTAGTTTTACCTACGAGCAGTACTTC
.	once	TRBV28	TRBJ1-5	CASRWTVSNQPQHF	TGTGCCAGCAGATGGACCGTTAGCAATCAGCCCCAGCATTTT
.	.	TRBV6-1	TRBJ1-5	CASSEGPDRRYSNQPQHF	TGTGCCAGCAGTGAAGGGCCCGACAGGCGTTATAGCAATCAGCCCCAGCATTTT
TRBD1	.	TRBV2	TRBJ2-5	CASSGTEYQETQYF	TGTGCCAGCAGCGGGACAGAGTACCAAGAGACCCAGTACTTC
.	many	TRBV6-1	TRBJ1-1	CASSEASGVLNTEAFF	TGTGCCAGCAGTGAAGCATCAGGGGTTTTGAACACTGAAGCTTTCTTT
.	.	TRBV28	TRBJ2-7	CASSFRVYEQYF	TGTGCCAGCAGTTTTAGAGTCTACGAGCAGTACTTC
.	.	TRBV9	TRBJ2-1	CASSVGGSPEGEQFF	TGTGCCAGCAGCGTAGGTGGCTCTCCGGAGGGTGAGCAGTTCTTC
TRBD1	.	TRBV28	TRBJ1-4	CASSLEGAATNEKLFF	TGTGCCAGCAGTTTAGAGGGGGCGGCAACTAATGAAAAACTGTTTTTT
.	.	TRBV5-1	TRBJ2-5	CASRLGQGQVTQYF	TGCGCCAGCAGATTGGGGCAGGGTCAGGTGACCCAGTACTTC
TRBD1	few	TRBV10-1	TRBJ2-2	CASRAGGSDTGELFF	TGCGCCAGCCGTGCAGGGGGTTCGGACACCGGGGAGCTGTTTTTT
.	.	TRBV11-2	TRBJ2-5	CASSLEPIPQETQYF	TGTGCCAGCAGCTTAGAGCCTATACCTCAAGAGACCCAGTACTTC
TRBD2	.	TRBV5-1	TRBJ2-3	CASSSQGTSGRDTQYF	TGCGCCAGCAGCTCTCAAGGGACTAGCGGGAGAGATACGCAGTATTTT
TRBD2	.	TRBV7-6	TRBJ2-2	CASSFAPGPREGGTGELFF	TGTGCCAGCAGCTTCGCCCCGGGCCCGCGGGAGGGGGGGACCGGGGAGCTGTTTTTT
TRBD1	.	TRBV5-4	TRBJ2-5	CASRVTGGGETQYF	TGTGCCAGCAGGGTCACAGGGGGCGGAGAGACCCAGTACTTC
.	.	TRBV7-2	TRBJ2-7	CASSLPQGGPYEQYF	TGTGCCAGCAGCTTGCCACAGGGGGGGCCCTACGAGCAGTACTTC
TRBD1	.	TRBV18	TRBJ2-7	CASSPTTGPYEQYF	TGTGCCAGCTCACCGACGACAGGGCCCTACGAGCAGTACTTC
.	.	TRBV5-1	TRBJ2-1	CASSFTRNEQFF	TGCGCCAGCAGCTTTACTCGCAATGAGCAGTTCTTC
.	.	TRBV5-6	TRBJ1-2	CASSEGRLYGYTF	TGTGCCAGCAGTGAGGGCAGACTCTATGGCTACACCTTC
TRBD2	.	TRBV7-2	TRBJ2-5	CASSPGLASETQYF	TGTGCCAGCAGTCCCGGACTAGCTTCGGAGACCCAGTACTTC
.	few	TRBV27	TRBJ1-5	CASSLNGQPQHF	TGTGCCAGCAGTTTAAACGGTCAGCCCCAGCATTTT
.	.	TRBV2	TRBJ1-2	CASKVDGATGYTF	TGTGCCAGCAAAGTGGACGGGGCGACCGGCTACACCTTC
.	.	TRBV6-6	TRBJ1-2	CASSPMGYGYTF	TGTGCCAGCAGTCCTATGGGGTATGGCTACACCTTC
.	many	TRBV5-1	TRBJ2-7	CASSSVQGGSEQYF	TGCGCCAGCAGCTCGGTACAGGGAGGGAGCGAGCAGTACTTC
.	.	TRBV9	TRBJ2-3	CASSVASGRSTDTQYF	TGTGCCAGCAGCGTAGCTTCTGGACGTAGCACAGATACGCAGTATTTT
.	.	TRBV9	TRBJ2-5	CASSASPNPQETQYF	TGTGCCAGCAGCGCCTCCCCTAACCCTCAAGAGACCCAGTACTTC
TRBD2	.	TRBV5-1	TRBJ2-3	CASRAAPGLADTQYF	TGCGCCAGCAGAGCAGCCCCGGGACTAGCAGATACGCAGTATTTT